Presented here are 9 T cell receptor beta chains from one specimen sequenced in a study of blood T cell repertoires in COVID-19. Produced via immunoSEQ multiplex PCR; TCRdb's table is partial and in-frame only. The sample includes roughly 150,000 clones, roughly 79% seen only once; the top ten take about 9%. Sequencing used peripheral blood. The source is a man in his forties or fifties with active or convalescent COVID-19.

The V gene is TRBV3-1 (or the pseudogene TRBV3-2), the J gene TRBJ2-7; TRBD2 matches at 7 bases. Per the germline V gene, CDR1 is LGHDT and CDR2 is YNNKEL (reference sequence). The trim removed 4 bases at V and 2 bases at J, leaving 5 bases unmatched. The CDR3 is 14 amino acids. CDR3 DNA: TGTGCCAGCAGCCCGGCGAGCGGGACCTACGAGCAGTACTTC. It is translated as CASSPASGTYEQYF.

The chain uses TRBV24-1 and TRBJ2-3, with D unresolved. V dropped 3 bases and J dropped 5 bases, with 5 bases sitting between them. The CDR3 spans 12 residues. Germline V CDR1 and CDR2: KGHDR, SFDVKD. The CDR3 coding sequence is TGTGCCACCAGTGATCCCCAAGATACGCAGTATTTT. It translates to CATSDPQDTQYF.

The rearrangement joins TRBV24-1 to TRBJ2-7; TRBD1 agrees at 10 bases. Per germline, CDR1 KGHDR and CDR2 SFDVKD. The CDR3 runs 15 residues. The trim removed 4 bases at V and 3 bases at J, leaving 5 bases unmatched. The CDR3 loop reads CATSDRQGASYEQYF. Here the CDR3 DNA reads TGTGCCACCAGTGACAGACAGGGGGCCAGCTACGAGCAGTACTTC.

This clone was observed a few times. The chain has TRBV19 and TRBJ2-3; 8 bases match TRBD1. V was clipped by 4 bases and J by 3 bases; unmatched bases: 9. Germline CDR1 LNHDA, CDR2 SQIVND (reference sequence). This CDR3 has 16 amino acids. In nucleotides, the CDR3 is TGTGCCAGTAGTAACGACAGGGGAGTCAAGACAGATACGCAGTATTTT. Translation: CASSNDRGVKTDTQYF.

This rearrangement joins TRBV3-1 (or the pseudogene TRBV3-2) to TRBJ1-1; 7 nucleotides align to TRBD1. J gave up 5 bases and V 5 bases, and 8 bases lay outside the gene matches. Germline CDR1 reads LGHDT; CDR2 reads YNNKEL (reference sequence). The length of the CDR3 is 14 residues. This CDR3 is CASSADRVRTEAFF. CDR3 coding DNA: TGTGCCAGCAGCGCTGACAGGGTACGAACTGAAGCTTTCTTT.

J is TRBJ1-1 and V is TRBV5-5, with no clear D. V lost 4 bases, J lost 6 bases, and 13 bases lay in between. Germline assignment: CDR1 SGHKS and CDR2 YYEKEE (reference sequence). The CDR3 runs to 13 residues. The CDR3 DNA follows: TGTGCCAGCAGCCGTCAGAACCTGCCTGAAGCTTTCTTT. Amino acids: CASSRQNLPEAFF.

A single count supports this clone. This CDR3 is CASTPRSSGSHEQFF. Written as DNA, the CDR3 is TGTGCCAGCACCCCCCGGTCTAGCGGGAGTCATGAGCAGTTCTTC. The chain couples TRBV2 to TRBJ2-1, with 10 bases lining up with TRBD2. Germline lookup yields CDR1 SNHLY and CDR2 FYNNEI. There are 15 residues in the CDR3. The junction had 11 bases not matched to a gene; V was cut back by 7 bases and J by 8 bases.

This sequence joins TRBV14 and TRBJ1-4; TRBD1 is a possible D gene (5 bases). This CDR3 has 16 residues. Germline V gene lookup returns CDR1 SGHDN and CDR2 FVKESK. V lost 1 base and J 8 bases, leaving 17 bases between the germline ends. The CDR3 DNA is TGTGCCAGCAGCCAAGGCCGACAGTCAAAAGGGGAAAAACTGTTTTTT. This gives the protein CASSQGRQSKGEKLFF.

This chain uses TRBV7-9 with TRBJ2-1; D remains ambiguous. The V gene's germline CDR1 is SEHNR and CDR2 FQNEAQ (reference sequence). Trimming took off 5 bases at V and 9 bases at J, with 8 bases between the two ends. This CDR3 spans 11 amino acids. The CDR3: CASSPTIEQFF. CDR3 coding DNA: TGTGCCAGCAGCCCAACAATTGAGCAGTTCTTC.